The rows below give T cell receptor beta chains drawn from one sample of a study of human T cells and chemical hapten exposure. Each CDR3 protein is one row after TCRdb ran MiXCR on the RACE reads. The sample records some 120,000 distinct CDR3 sequences, 12% being singletons. The sample here was whole blood, taken in connection with sensitization to the hapten diphenylcyclopropenone (DPC). The origin of the receptors is a woman aged 50 to 65 with alopecia areata. Some clones in this sample may be carry-over from other donors' samples. Both conserved end residues are part of each CDR3. D genes are given only for firm matches. Some rows mark clone size as missing; the rest say once, few, many or name a class of expanded clone.

>TRBV27|NA|15|few|TRBJ1-1
TGTGCCAGCAGTTTATCGTCAGTAATGAACACTGAAGCTTTCTTT
CASSLSSVMNTEAFF
>TRBV14|NA|16|many|TRBJ2-1
TGTGCCAGCAGCTCCCTCGCAGGGGAAGCCTACAATGAGCAGTTCTTC
CASSSLAGEAYNEQFF
>TRBV6-5|NA|14|once|TRBJ2-5
TGTGCCAGCAGGACCGGGACACTCCAAGAGACCCAGTACTTC
CASRTGTLQETQYF
>TRBV7-9|TRBD1|15|many|TRBJ2-3
TGTGCCAGCAGCCCGCAGGGGGCGATCACAGATACGCAGTATTTT
CASSPQGAITDTQYF
>TRBV6-5|NA|14|many|TRBJ1-1
TGTGCCACCTCCCCACAGTCGGGGGACACTGAAGCTTTCTTT
CATSPQSGDTEAFF
>TRBV6-2/TRBV6-3|NA|13|few|TRBJ1-6
TGTGCCAGCAAAGGGATCGCTAATTCACCCCTCCACTTT
CASKGIANSPLHF
>TRBV11-2|TRBD1|16|few|TRBJ2-1
TGTGCCAGCCAGATCCGGGGACAGAATAACTACAATGAGCAGTTCTTC
CASQIRGQNNYNEQFF
>TRBV2|NA|15|few|TRBJ2-1
TGTGCCAGCAGTGAGGGCCAGGTCACACACAATGAGCAGTTCTTC
CASSEGQVTHNEQFF
>TRBV6-5|NA|14|few|TRBJ1-3
TGTGCCAGCAGTCCTAGGAGGTTAGGAAACACCATATATTTT
CASSPRRLGNTIYF
>TRBV3-1|NA|15|many|TRBJ2-1
TGTGCCAGCAGCCAAGATTTAGGCAGCTACAATGAGCAGTTCTTC
CASSQDLGSYNEQFF
>TRBV7-2|TRBD2|15|NA|TRBJ2-7
TGTGCCAGCAGCGCCGCTAGCGGGGGGGCGGGAGAGCAGTACTTC
CASSAASGGAGEQYF
>TRBV18|TRBD1|14|NA|TRBJ1-4
TGTGCCAGCTCACCACAGGGGGCGAATGAAAAACTGTTTTTT
CASSPQGANEKLFF
>TRBV15|NA|14|NA|TRBJ2-5
TGTGCCACCAGCTTAGGGAGTACCCAAGAGACCCAGTACTTC
CATSLGSTQETQYF
>TRBV21-1|NA|10|many|TRBJ1-5
TGTGCCAGCAGCATCGGGCCCCAGCATTTT
CASSIGPQHF
>TRBV6-6|NA|12|many|TRBJ2-5
TGTGCCAGCAGTGCCTCTTTGGAGACCCAGTACTTC
CASSASLETQYF
>TRBV20-1|TRBD2|12|NA|TRBJ2-7
TGCAGTGCTCCGGGACTAGCTGCCGAGCAGTACTTC
CSAPGLAAEQYF
>TRBV28|NA|16|many|TRBJ1-4
TGTGCCAGCCGACCGCCCCGGTGGGGATCTAATGAAAAACTGTTTTTT
CASRPPRWGSNEKLFF
>TRBV7-9|NA|12|NA|TRBJ1-1
TGTGCCAGCAGCTTAAGTCGGCTAGGGGCTTTCTTT
CASSLSRLGAFF
>TRBV6-5|NA|15|few|TRBJ2-3
TGTGCCAGCAGTTACTCGGCAGATCGCACAGATACGCAGTATTTT
CASSYSADRTDTQYF
>TRBV11-2|NA|15|many|TRBJ2-5
TGTGCCAGCAGCTACGAGCGGTTACCACAAGAGACCCAGTACTTC
CASSYERLPQETQYF
>TRBV27|NA|14|many|TRBJ2-2
TGTGCCAGCAGTTTTCACTCGAACACCGGGGAGCTGTTTTTT
CASSFHSNTGELFF
>TRBV18|NA|14|many|TRBJ1-2
TGTGCCAGCTCACCACCCGGGACACGAAATGGCTACACCTTC
CASSPPGTRNGYTF
>TRBV9|NA|14|many|TRBJ1-1
TGTGCCAGCAGCGTAGGGTGGACGGACACTGAAGCTTTCTTT
CASSVGWTDTEAFF
>TRBV20-1|NA|15|NA|TRBJ1-6
TGCAGTGCTAGTGAGGGGAGCTCCTATAATTCACCCCTCCACTTT
CSASEGSSYNSPLHF
>TRBV2|NA|11|few|TRBJ2-2
TGTGCCAGCAGGCCTTCCGGGGAGCTGTTTTTT
CASRPSGELFF
>TRBV6-1|TRBD1|15|few|TRBJ1-5
TGTGCCAGCAGCGGGACAGGGGGGCGCAATCAGCCCCAGCATTTT
CASSGTGGRNQPQHF
>TRBV9|TRBD1|15|NA|TRBJ2-7
TGTGCCAGCAGCGTCGGGGGACAGGGGTATAACGAGCAGTACTTC
CASSVGGQGYNEQYF
>TRBV28|NA|13|few|TRBJ2-7
TGTGCCAGCAGTTTAAGGACCTCCTACGAGCAGTACTTC
CASSLRTSYEQYF
>TRBV7-2|NA|14|NA|TRBJ2-3
TGTGCCAGCAGCTCCCGAAGGGGGGGAGATACGCAGTATTTT
CASSSRRGGDTQYF
>TRBV29-1|TRBD1|15|many|TRBJ2-6
TGCAGCGTCCAGGGACAGGGGGCTGGGGCCAACGTCCTGACTTTC
CSVQGQGAGANVLTF
>TRBV7-9|NA|14|few|TRBJ2-3
TGTGCCAGCAGCTTCGGGGCGATCGGAGATACGCAGTATTTT
CASSFGAIGDTQYF
>TRBV20-1|NA|16|few|TRBJ2-6
TGCAGTGCTAGTGGGCAGTTCTTCTCTGGGGCCAACGTCCTGACTTTC
CSASGQFFSGANVLTF
>TRBV28|NA|13|many|TRBJ2-7
TGTGCCAGCCGGATCGGAGGGGGGAACGAGCAGTACTTC
CASRIGGGNEQYF
>TRBV20-1|TRBD1|15|many|TRBJ1-1
TGCAGTGCTAGAGATCACGACAGGGAGAGCACTGAAGCTTTCTTT
CSARDHDRESTEAFF
>TRBV7-9|NA|16|NA|TRBJ2-5
TGTGCCAGCAGCTTAGCGTCGGGGGGCGCCCAAGAGACCCAGTACTTC
CASSLASGGAQETQYF
>TRBV12-3/TRBV12-4|NA|15|NA|TRBJ2-2
TGTGCCAGTCTGGAAAGCGGAACGAACACCGGGGAGCTGTTTTTT
CASLESGTNTGELFF
>TRBV4-3|NA|13|NA|TRBJ1-1
TGCGCCAGCAGCCAAGTTTATGGCACTGAAGCTTTCTTT
CASSQVYGTEAFF
>TRBV12-3/TRBV12-4|NA|15|NA|TRBJ2-7
TGTGCCAGCAGTTTAAATTCGGGACAACACTACGAGCAGTACTTC
CASSLNSGQHYEQYF
>TRBV6-5|NA|13|many|TRBJ2-2
TGTGCCAGCACCCGGGACGGAACCGGGGAGCTGTTTTTT
CASTRDGTGELFF
>TRBV2|NA|14|few|TRBJ2-3
TGTGCCAGCAGAAGGACTCAGTCCACAGATACGCAGTATTTT
CASRRTQSTDTQYF
>TRBV5-1|NA|15|NA|TRBJ1-3
TGCGCCAGCAGCTTGGCTCCGGGGAGGGGAAACACCATATATTTT
CASSLAPGRGNTIYF
>TRBV28|TRBD2|15|many|TRBJ2-7
TGTGCCAGCAGTTCAAGGGGCGGGGGATCCTACGAGCAGTACTTC
CASSSRGGGSYEQYF
>TRBV19|NA|14|NA|TRBJ2-2
TGTGCCAGTAGTATTTTAGTTAACACCGGGGAGCTGTTTTTT
CASSILVNTGELFF
>TRBV2|TRBD1|15|many|TRBJ1-4
TGTGCCAGCAGGGGACAGGGGGCGCGGGGTGAAAAACTGTTTTTT
CASRGQGARGEKLFF
>TRBV18|NA|14|NA|TRBJ1-4
TGTGCCAGCTCACTTTCGGGCGGGCTCTCAAAACTGTTTTTT
CASSLSGGLSKLFF
>TRBV21-1|NA|17|few|TRBJ1-1
TGTGCCAGCAGCAGCCACGACGACAGGGGGCGGGAAACTGAAGCTTTCTTT
CASSSHDDRGRETEAFF
>TRBV29-1|TRBD1|15|NA|TRBJ2-7
TGCAGCGTTATTACCGGGACAGGGGCAACCTACGAGCAGTACTTC
CSVITGTGATYEQYF
>TRBV2|TRBD2|15|few|TRBJ2-4
TGTGCCAGCAGTGGTGGGGGGACTAGCGGGAGCATTCAGTACTTC
CASSGGGTSGSIQYF
>TRBV5-6|NA|14|NA|TRBJ1-5
TGTGCCAGCAGCCGGAGGGGCAGCTATCAGCCCCAGCATTTT
CASSRRGSYQPQHF